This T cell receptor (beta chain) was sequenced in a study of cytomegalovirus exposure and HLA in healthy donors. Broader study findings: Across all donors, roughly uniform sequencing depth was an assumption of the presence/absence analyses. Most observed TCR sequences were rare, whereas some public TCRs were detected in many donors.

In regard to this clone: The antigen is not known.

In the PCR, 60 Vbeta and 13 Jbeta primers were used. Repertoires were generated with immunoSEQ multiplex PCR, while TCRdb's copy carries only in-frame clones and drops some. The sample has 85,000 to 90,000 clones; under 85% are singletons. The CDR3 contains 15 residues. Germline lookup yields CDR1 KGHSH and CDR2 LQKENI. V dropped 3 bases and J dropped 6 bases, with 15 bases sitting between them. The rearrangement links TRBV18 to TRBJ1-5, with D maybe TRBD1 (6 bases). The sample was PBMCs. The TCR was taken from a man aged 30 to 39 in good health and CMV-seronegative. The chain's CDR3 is CASSPAQGMRQPQHF. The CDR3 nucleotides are TGTGCCAGCTCACCCGCTCAGGGGATGCGTCAGCCCCAGCATTTT.